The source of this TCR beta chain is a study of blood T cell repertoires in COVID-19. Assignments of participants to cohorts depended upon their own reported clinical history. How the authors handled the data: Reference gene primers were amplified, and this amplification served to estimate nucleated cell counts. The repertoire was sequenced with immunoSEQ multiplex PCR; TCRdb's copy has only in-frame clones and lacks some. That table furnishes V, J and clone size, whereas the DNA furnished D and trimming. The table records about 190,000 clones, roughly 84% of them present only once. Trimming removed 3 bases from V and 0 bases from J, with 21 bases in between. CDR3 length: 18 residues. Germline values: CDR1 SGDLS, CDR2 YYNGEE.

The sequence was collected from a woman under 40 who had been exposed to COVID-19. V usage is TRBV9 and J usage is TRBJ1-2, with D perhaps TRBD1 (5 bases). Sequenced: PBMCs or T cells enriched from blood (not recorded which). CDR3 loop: CASSGSTAPSKPNYGYTF. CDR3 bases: TGTGCCAGCAGCGGTTCGACAGCCCCCTCTAAACCTAACTATGGCTACACCTTC.